The 24 T cell receptor beta chains reported below all come from one sample, sequenced in a study of OX40 agonist ivuxolimab in advanced cancers. The repertoire was sequenced with immunoSEQ multiplex PCR; TCRdb's copy has only in-frame clones and lacks some. The profile shows about 66,000 clones, approximately 90% of them singletons. Material: CD4+ or CD8+ T cells sorted from blood, obtained in a trial of the OX40 agonist ivuxolimab. The receptors originated from an adult with an advanced solid tumor such as melanoma, head and neck, liver or kidney cancer.

V gene TRBV10-3 combines with J gene TRBJ2-1, with 9 bases aligning to TRBD1. The CDR3 covers 16 residues. V shed 5 bases and J 6 bases; nucleotides not matched to a gene: 11. CDR1 is ENHRY, CDR2 SYGVKD, per germline. The CDR3 DNA is TGTGCCATCAGTTGGCCGGGACAGGGATCAGGCAATGAGCAGTTCTTC. This codes for CAISWPGQGSGNEQFF.

The rearrangement uses TRBV19 and TRBJ2-7; a possible D gene is TRBD1 (6 bases). Germline V gives CDR1 LNHDA, CDR2 SQIVND (reference sequence). Trimming shortened V by 5 bases and J by 6 bases, and 20 bases separated the two germline ends. The CDR3 length is 15 residues. Here the CDR3 DNA reads TGTGCCAGTAGTCAGCAGGGGTCGAAGACGGGCGAGCAGTACTTC. Its translation: CASSQQGSKTGEQYF.

V is TRBV6-5 and J is TRBJ2-5; weak D call: TRBD2 (5 bases). Germline CDR1 reads MNHEY; CDR2 reads SVGAGI. The length of the CDR3 is 12 residues. The V and J ends lost 8 bases and 2 bases respectively, with 9 bases between them. The CDR3 loop reads CASADLQETQYF. CDR3 coding DNA: TGTGCCAGCGCGGACTTACAAGAGACCCAGTACTTC.

The chain joins TRBV28 to TRBJ1-5; no clear D. This CDR3 has 12 amino acids. Trimming pared 7 bases from V and 7 bases from J, leaving 11 bases between. The germline V gene has CDR1 MDHEN and CDR2 SYDVKM. The CDR3 reads CASTFPDQPQHF. For the CDR3, the DNA is TGTGCCAGCACGTTCCCCGACCAGCCCCAGCATTTT.

The rearrangement links TRBV4-3 to TRBJ2-7; tentative D call: TRBD1 (6 bases). V gave up 3 bases and J gave up 6 bases, with 15 bases separating them. The CDR3 is 14 amino acids. CDR1 is LGHNA, CDR2 YSLEER, per germline. DNA of the CDR3: TGCGCCAGCAGCCAGGGGGCCCACGAGAGCGAGCAGTACTTC. Amino acids: CASSQGAHESEQYF.

J is TRBJ1-4 and V is TRBV12-5; maybe TRBD1 (5 bases). V gave up 8 bases and J gave up 15 bases, with 16 bases separating them. Germline CDR1 reads LGHNT; CDR2 reads FRNRAP. The CDR3 has 11 amino acids. CDR3 sequence (DNA): TGTGCTAGTTCCTTGGGTGACAGAGTGTTTTTT. This translates into CASSLGDRVFF.

The rearrangement joins TRBV5-1 to TRBJ2-2; 7 nucleotides line up with TRBD2. The CDR3 consists of 15 residues. The V gene's germline CDR1 is SGHRS and CDR2 YFSETQ. V trimming: 2 bases; J trimming: 3 bases; junction bases outside the gene matches: 4. The CDR3 protein is CASSFNAGDTGELFF. DNA of the CDR3: TGCGCCAGCAGCTTTAACGCGGGGGACACCGGGGAGCTGTTTTTT.

The J gene is TRBJ2-5, the V gene TRBV28, with D possibly being TRBD1 (6 bases). The CDR3 has 13 residues. From germline, CDR1 is MDHEN and CDR2 SYDVKM. Trimming stripped 8 bases from V and 0 bases from J, with 10 bases between. Here the CDR3 DNA reads TGTGCCAGCCTCCACAGGGACCAAGAGACCCAGTACTTC. Translation: CASLHRDQETQYF.

Comments on this clone: Compared with germline, one end of the junction differs, possibly owing to a read error. V and J are TRBV7-3 and TRBJ2-7; D is possibly TRBD1 (5 bases). Germline CDR1 reads SGHTA; CDR2 reads FQGTGA. This CDR3 has 13 amino acids. CDR3 bases: TGTGCCAGCAACTTAACATCAGGGATGGAGCAGTACTTC. Protein product: CASNLTSGMEQYF.

V usage is TRBV7-2 and J usage is TRBJ1-5; 9 positions agree with TRBD1. J was trimmed by 6 bases and V by 3 bases; bases with no gene match: 6. This CDR3 region has 15 residues. Germline lookup yields CDR1 SGHTA and CDR2 FQGNSA. The CDR3 region has the DNA TGTGCCAGCAGCTTGGGGGGGACAGGGATTCAGCCCCAGCATTTT. This codes for CASSLGGTGIQPQHF.

V usage is TRBV4-1 and J usage is TRBJ2-7; 7 bases fit TRBD2. Germline-derived CDR1 and CDR2 are MGHRA and YSYEKL. CDR3 length equals 17 residues. The V and J ends lost 4 bases and 5 bases, in that order; junction bases with no gene match: 17. The CDR3 is CASSRGLARGLDDEQYF. The DNA for the CDR3 is TGCGCCAGCAGCCGGGGGTTAGCCAGAGGACTAGATGACGAGCAGTACTTC.

The rearrangement links TRBV23-1 to TRBJ2-3, with 11 bases identical to TRBD2. TRBV23-1 is an ORF; its function is uncertain. J was trimmed by 1 base and V by 2 bases; bases with no gene match: 5. The CDR3 length is 17 residues. CDR3 region: CASSQNSTSGGTDTQYF. CDR3 bases: TGCGCCAGCAGTCAAAACTCGACTAGCGGGGGCACAGATACGCAGTATTTT.

V is TRBV10-3 and J is TRBJ1-1; 7 positions agree with TRBD1. Germline V gene sequence: CDR1 ENHRY, CDR2 SYGVKD. The CDR3 is 13 amino acids. The V gene end was trimmed by 9 bases and the J gene end by 1 base; junction bases not matched to a gene: 5. In nucleotides, the CDR3 is TGTGCCATAAGACAGGGAACGAACACTGAAGCTTTCTTT. Protein: CAIRQGTNTEAFF.

The genes are TRBV6-5 and TRBJ1-1; D is possibly TRBD1 (5 bases). Trimming left V 2 bases short and J 1 base short, with 8 bases between. The V gene's germline CDR1 is MNHEY and CDR2 SVGAGI. The CDR3 extends over 14 amino acids. The CDR3 DNA sequence: TGTGCCAGCAGTTACCGCCAGGGGAACACTGAAGCTTTCTTT. Encoded protein: CASSYRQGNTEAFF.

The chain couples TRBV6-1 to TRBJ1-1; the D gene is possibly TRBD1 (6 bases). The CDR3 has 12 amino acids. Trimming shortened V by 4 bases and J by 11 bases, and 14 bases separated the two germline ends. Per the germline V gene, CDR1 is MNHNS and CDR2 is SASEGT. CDR3 bases: TGTGCCAGCAGTGCAAGACAGGACGAGGCTTTCTTT. This encodes CASSARQDEAFF.

This chain uses TRBV11-3 with TRBJ2-3; 11 bases line up with TRBD1. V dropped 8 bases and J dropped 2; count of bases not matched to a gene: 6. This CDR3 region has 15 residues. Germline CDR1 is SGHNT and CDR2 is YENEEA. The chain's CDR3 is CASGLGQGATDTQYF. The DNA of the CDR3 is TGTGCCAGCGGACTCGGACAGGGGGCCACAGATACGCAGTATTTT.

This clone was seen only a few times. CDR3 in DNA: TGTGCCAGCTCACCGCAAACCTACGAGCAGTACTTC. As protein: CASSPQTYEQYF. This chain connects TRBV18 to TRBJ2-7, with D hard to call. CDR1 KGHSH and CDR2 LQKENI come from the germline V gene. V was clipped by 3 bases and J by 2 bases, with 5 bases between them. The CDR3 contains 12 residues.

The CDR3 DNA sequence: TGTGCCAGTAGTATACAGGGGGCGGCTGCTGGGGCCAACGTCCTGACTTTC. This codes for CASSIQGAAAGANVLTF. The chain employs TRBV19 and TRBJ2-6; 8 positions match TRBD1. The germline CDR1 and CDR2 sequences are LNHDA and SQIVND (reference sequence). J lost 2 bases, V lost 2 bases, and 5 bases had no gene match. The CDR3 covers 17 residues.

This clone has only one observation. J is TRBJ2-5 and V is TRBV11-2; 14 bases fit TRBD2. The CDR3 totals 18 residues. The V gene's germline CDR1 is SGHAT and CDR2 FQNNGV. Trimming at V came to 3 bases and at J to 1 base, leaving 7 bases not matched to a gene. The DNA for the CDR3 is TGTGCCAGCAGCTTTTTTCGACTAGCGGGGGGGCTCCAAGAGACCCAGTACTTC. It translates to CASSFFRLAGGLQETQYF.

The sample holds one count of this clone. The CDR3 bases are TGCGCCAGCAGCCGTACCGGGTGGGGAATATTGAACACTGAAGCTTTCTTT. This translates into CASSRTGWGILNTEAFF. This rearrangement joins TRBV5-1 to TRBJ1-1; D call uncertain. The CDR3 totals 17 residues. V lost 4 bases to trimming and J lost 0 bases, with 19 bases between them. CDR1 and CDR2 from the germline V gene are SGHRS and YFSETQ.

The chain has TRBV2 and TRBJ1-2, with TRBD1 matching 9 bases. The CDR3 has 14 amino acids. J lost 5 bases, V lost 5 bases, and 6 bases had no gene match. The germline V gene has CDR1 SNHLY and CDR2 FYNNEI. The CDR3 coding sequence is TGTGCCAGCAGTTCACAGGGGGCTAGTTATGGCTACACCTTC. It is translated as CASSSQGASYGYTF.

This clone was detected only once. The chain employs TRBV6-1 and TRBJ2-7; 8 bases map to TRBD1. Germline values: CDR1 MNHNS, CDR2 SASEGT. CDR3 length equals 13 residues. J was trimmed by 4 bases and V by 10 bases; bases with no gene match: 9. The CDR3 is CATQLGQGYEQYF. The DNA of the CDR3 is TGTGCCACCCAACTAGGACAGGGATACGAGCAGTACTTC.

The rearrangement joins TRBV5-5 to TRBJ1-5; tentative D call: TRBD1 (5 bases). The CDR3 consists of 14 residues. Trimming removed 2 bases at V and 6 bases at J, with 12 bases between. From germline, CDR1 is SGHKS and CDR2 YYEKEE (reference sequence). CDR3 amino acids: CASSFGSGGQPQHF. Here the CDR3 DNA reads TGTGCCAGCAGCTTTGGGTCCGGGGGTCAGCCCCAGCATTTT.

V and J are TRBV6-5 and TRBJ1-2, with D maybe TRBD1 (5 bases). The length of the CDR3 is 13 residues. V was trimmed by 7 bases and J by 1 base, leaving 10 bases between them. Germline CDR1 MNHEY, CDR2 SVGAGI. DNA for the CDR3: TGTGCCAGCACCAAGGGGATTAACTATGGCTACACCTTC. Translating it yields CASTKGINYGYTF.